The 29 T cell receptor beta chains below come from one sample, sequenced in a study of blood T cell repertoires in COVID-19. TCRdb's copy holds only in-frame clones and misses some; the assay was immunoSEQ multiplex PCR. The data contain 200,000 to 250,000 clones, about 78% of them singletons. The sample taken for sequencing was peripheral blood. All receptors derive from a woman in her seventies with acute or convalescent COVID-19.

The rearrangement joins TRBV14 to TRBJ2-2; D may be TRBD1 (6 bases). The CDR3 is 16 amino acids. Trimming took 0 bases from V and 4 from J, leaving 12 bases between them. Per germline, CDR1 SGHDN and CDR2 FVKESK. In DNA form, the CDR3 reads TGTGCCAGCAGCCAAGATTACAGGGTTGCCACCGGGGAGCTGTTTTTT. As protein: CASSQDYRVATGELFF.

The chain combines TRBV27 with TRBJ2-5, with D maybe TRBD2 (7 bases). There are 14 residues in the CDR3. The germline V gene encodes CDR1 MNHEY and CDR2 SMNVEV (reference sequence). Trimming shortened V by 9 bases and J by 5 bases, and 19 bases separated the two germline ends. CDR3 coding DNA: TGTGCCAGTATTCCCAAGGGGGGGAGGGAGACCCAGTACTTC. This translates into CASIPKGGRETQYF.

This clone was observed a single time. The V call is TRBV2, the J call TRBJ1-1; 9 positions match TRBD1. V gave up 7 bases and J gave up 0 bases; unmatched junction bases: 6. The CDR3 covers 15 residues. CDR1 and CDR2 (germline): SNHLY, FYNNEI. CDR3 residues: CASKQGAPMNTEAFF. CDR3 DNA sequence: TGTGCCAGCAAACAGGGGGCCCCCATGAACACTGAAGCTTTCTTT.

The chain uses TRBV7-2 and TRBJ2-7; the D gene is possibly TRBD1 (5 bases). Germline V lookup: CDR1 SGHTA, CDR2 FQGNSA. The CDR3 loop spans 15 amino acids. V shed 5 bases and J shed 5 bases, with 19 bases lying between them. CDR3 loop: CASSPITGQGHEQYF. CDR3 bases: TGTGCCAGCAGCCCAATCACCGGGCAGGGCCACGAGCAGTACTTC.

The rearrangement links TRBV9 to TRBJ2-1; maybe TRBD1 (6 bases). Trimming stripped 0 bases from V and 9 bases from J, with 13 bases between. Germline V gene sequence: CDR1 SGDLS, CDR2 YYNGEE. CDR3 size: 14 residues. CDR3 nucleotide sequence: TGTGCCAGCAGCGTAGGGCCAGGGGAAGGTGAGCAGTTCTTC. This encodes CASSVGPGEGEQFF.

CDR3: CASSSRQGYNEQFF. The CDR3, as DNA: TGTGCCAGCAGCTCCCGGCAGGGCTACAATGAGCAGTTCTTC. The chain employs TRBV7-9 and TRBJ2-1; D might be TRBD1 (5 bases). The V and J ends lost 4 bases and 3 bases respectively, with 10 bases between them. Germline V gene lookup returns CDR1 SEHNR and CDR2 FQNEAQ (reference sequence). CDR3 size: 14 residues.

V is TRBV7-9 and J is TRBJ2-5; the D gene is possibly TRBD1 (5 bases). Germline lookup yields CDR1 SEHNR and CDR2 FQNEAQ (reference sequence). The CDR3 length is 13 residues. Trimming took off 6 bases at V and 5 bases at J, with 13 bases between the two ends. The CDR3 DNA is TGTGCCAGCAGGGGGCCTCCTCGGGAGACCCAGTACTTC. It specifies CASRGPPRETQYF.

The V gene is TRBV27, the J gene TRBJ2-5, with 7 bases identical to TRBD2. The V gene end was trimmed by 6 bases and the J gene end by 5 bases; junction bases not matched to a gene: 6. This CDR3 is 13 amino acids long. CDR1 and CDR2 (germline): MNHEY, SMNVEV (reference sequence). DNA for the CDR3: TGTGCCAGCAGGGGGGGGAGTTGGGAGACCCAGTACTTC. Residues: CASRGGSWETQYF.

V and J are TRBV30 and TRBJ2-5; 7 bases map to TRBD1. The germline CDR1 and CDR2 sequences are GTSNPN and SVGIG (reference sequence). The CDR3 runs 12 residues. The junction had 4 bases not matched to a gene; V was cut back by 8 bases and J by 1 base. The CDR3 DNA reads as TGTGCCACTCGGACAGGCCAAGAGACCCAGTACTTC. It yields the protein CATRTGQETQYF.

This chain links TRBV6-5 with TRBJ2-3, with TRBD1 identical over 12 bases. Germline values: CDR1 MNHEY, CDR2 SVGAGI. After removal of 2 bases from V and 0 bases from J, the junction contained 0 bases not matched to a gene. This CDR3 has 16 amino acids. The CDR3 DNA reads TGTGCCAGCAGTTACGGGACAGGGGGCAGCACAGATACGCAGTATTTT. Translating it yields CASSYGTGGSTDTQYF.

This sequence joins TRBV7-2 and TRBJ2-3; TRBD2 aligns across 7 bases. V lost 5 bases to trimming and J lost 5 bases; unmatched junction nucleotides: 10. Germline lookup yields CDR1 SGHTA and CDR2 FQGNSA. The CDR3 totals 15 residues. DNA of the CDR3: TGTGCCAGCAGCCCGAGCGGGGTTTGGAGAGATACGCAGTATTTT. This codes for CASSPSGVWRDTQYF. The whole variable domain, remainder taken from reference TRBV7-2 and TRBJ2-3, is GAGVSQSPSNKVTEKGKDVELRCDPISGHTALYWYRQSLGQGLEFLIYFQGNSAPDKSGLPSDRFSAERTGGSVSTLTIQRTQQEDSAVYLCASSPSGVWRDTQYFGPGTRLTVL.

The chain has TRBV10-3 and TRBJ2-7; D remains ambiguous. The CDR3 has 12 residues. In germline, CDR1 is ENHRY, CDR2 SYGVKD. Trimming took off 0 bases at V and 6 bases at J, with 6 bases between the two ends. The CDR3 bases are TGTGCCATCAGTGAGTCCGGTCGCGAGCAGTACGTC. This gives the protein CAISESGREQYV.

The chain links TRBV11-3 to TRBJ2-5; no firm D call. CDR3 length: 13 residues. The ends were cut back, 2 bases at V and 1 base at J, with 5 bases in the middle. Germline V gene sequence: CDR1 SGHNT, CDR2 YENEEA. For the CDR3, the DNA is TGTGCCAGCAGCTTAAACGGCCAAGAGACCCAGTACTTC. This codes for CASSLNGQETQYF. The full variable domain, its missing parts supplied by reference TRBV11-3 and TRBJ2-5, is EAGVVQSPRYKIIEKKQPVAFWCNPISGHNTLYWYLQNLGQGPELLIRYENEEAVDDSQLPKDRFSAERLKGVDSTLKIQPAELGDSAVYLCASSLNGQETQYFGPGTRLLVL.

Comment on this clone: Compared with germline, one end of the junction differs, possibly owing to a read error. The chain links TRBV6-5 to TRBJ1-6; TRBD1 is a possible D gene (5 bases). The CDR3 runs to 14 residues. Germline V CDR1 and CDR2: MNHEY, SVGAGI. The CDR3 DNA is TGTGCCAGCAGCTGGGACTCCGATAATTCACCCCTCCACTTT. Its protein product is CASSWDSDNSPLHF.

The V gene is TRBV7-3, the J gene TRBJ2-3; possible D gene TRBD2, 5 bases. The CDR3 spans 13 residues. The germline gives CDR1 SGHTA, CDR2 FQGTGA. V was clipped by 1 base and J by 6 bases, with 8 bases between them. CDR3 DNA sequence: TGTGCCAGCAGCTTAAAAAGAGGGGATACGCAGTATTTT. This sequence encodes CASSLKRGDTQYF.

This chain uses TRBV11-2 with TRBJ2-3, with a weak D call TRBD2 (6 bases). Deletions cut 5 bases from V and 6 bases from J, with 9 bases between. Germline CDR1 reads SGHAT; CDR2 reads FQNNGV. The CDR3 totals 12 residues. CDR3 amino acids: CASSRDSDTQYF. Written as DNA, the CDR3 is TGTGCCAGCAGCCGGGACTCCGATACGCAGTATTTT. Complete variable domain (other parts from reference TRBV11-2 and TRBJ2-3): EAGVAQSPRYKIIEKRQSVAFWCNPISGHATLYWYQQILGQGPKLLIQFQNNGVVDDSQLPKDRFSAERLKGVDSTLKIQPAKLEDSAVYLCASSRDSDTQYFGPGTRLTVL.

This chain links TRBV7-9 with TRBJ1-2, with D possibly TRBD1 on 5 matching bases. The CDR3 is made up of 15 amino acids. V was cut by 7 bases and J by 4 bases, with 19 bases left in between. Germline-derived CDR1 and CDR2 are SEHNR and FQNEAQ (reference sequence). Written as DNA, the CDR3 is TGTGCCAGCACCCTAGCGGGCAGGGAGATCTATGGCTACACCTTC. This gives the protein CASTLAGREIYGYTF.

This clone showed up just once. CDR3 protein: CASSVTTGELFF. In nucleotides, the CDR3 is TGTGCCAGCAGCGTAACTACCGGGGAGCTGTTTTTT. This chain uses TRBV9 with TRBJ2-2; D call uncertain. The CDR3 has 12 residues. Germline lookup yields CDR1 SGDLS and CDR2 YYNGEE. With 1 base removed from V and 5 bases from J, the gap between germline ends came to 3 bases.

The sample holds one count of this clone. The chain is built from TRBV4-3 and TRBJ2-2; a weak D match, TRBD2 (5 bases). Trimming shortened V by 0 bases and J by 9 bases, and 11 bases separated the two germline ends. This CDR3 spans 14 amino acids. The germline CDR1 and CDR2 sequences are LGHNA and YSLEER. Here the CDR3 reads CASSQDVGERELFF. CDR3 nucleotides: TGCGCCAGCAGCCAAGATGTTGGGGAGCGGGAGCTGTTTTTT.

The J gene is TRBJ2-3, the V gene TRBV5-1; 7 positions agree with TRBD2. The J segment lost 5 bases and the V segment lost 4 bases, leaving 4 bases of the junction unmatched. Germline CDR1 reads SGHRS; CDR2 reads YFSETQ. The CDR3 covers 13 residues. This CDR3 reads CASSLWEGDTQYF. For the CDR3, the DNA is TGCGCCAGCAGCCTGTGGGAGGGAGATACGCAGTATTTT.

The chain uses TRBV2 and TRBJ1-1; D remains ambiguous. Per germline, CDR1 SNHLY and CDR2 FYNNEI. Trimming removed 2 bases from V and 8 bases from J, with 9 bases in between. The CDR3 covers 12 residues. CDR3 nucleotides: TGTGCCAGCAGTGAACCGAGGTGGGAAGCTTTCTTT. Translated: CASSEPRWEAFF.

The CDR3 reads CASSPRRGAEGAQYF. The CDR3 bases are TGTGCCAGCAGCCCACGGCGGGGGGCTGAAGGGGCCCAGTACTTC. The genes are TRBV9 and TRBJ2-5; 8 bases line up with TRBD2. Germline V gene data show CDR1 as SGDLS and CDR2 as YYNGEE. CDR3 length: 15 residues. Trimming took 4 bases from V and 9 from J; bases not matched to a gene: 14. Full variable domain (remainder filled in from reference TRBV9 and TRBJ2-5): DSGVTQTPKHLITATGQRVTLRCSPRSGDLSVYWYQQSLDQGLQFLIQYYNGEERAKGNILERFSAQQFPDLHSELNLSSLELGDSALYFCASSPRRGAEGAQYFGPGTRLLVL.

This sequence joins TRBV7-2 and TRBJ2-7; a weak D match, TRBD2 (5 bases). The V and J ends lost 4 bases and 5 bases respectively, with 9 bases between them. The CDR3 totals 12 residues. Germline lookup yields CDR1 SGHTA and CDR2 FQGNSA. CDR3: CASSSSGNEQYF. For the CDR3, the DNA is TGTGCCAGCAGCTCGAGCGGTAACGAGCAGTACTTC.

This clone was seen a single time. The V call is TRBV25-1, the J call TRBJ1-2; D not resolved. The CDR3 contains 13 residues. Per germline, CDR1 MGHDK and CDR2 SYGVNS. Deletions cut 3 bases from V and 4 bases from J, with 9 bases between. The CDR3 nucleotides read TGTGCCAGCAGTGAGGGAGCCTTCTATGGCTACACCTTC. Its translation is CASSEGAFYGYTF.

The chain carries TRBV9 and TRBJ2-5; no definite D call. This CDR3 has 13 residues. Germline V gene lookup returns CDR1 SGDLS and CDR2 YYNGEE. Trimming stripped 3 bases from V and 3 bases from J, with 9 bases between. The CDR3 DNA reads TGTGCCAGCAGCGAGTACTCGGAAGAGACCCAGTACTTC. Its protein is CASSEYSEETQYF.

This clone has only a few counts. CDR3 nucleotide sequence: TGTGCCATCAGTGAGGGCGGGACTAGCGGGGCAGATACGCAGTATTTT. Translation: CAISEGGTSGADTQYF. The chain links TRBV10-3 to TRBJ2-3, with 13 bases that match TRBD2. The CDR3 has 16 amino acids. The V and J ends lost 2 bases and 4 bases, in that order; junction bases with no gene match: 3. Per germline, CDR1 ENHRY and CDR2 SYGVKD.

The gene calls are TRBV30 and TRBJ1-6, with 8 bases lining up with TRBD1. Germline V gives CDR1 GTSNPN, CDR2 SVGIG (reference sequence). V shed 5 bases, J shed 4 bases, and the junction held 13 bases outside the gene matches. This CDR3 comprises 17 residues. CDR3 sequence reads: CAWAVPLRDRYNSPLHF. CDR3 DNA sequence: TGTGCCTGGGCTGTACCCCTTCGGGACAGGTATAATTCACCCCTCCACTTT.

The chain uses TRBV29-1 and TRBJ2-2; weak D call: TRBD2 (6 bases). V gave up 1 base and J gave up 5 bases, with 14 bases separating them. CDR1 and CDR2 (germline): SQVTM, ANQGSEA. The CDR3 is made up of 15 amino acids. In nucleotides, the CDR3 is TGCAGCGTTGAAGTACTGACCCGGGGGACCGGGGAGCTGTTTTTT. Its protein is CSVEVLTRGTGELFF.

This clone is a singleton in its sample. Here the CDR3 reads CASSFTGQETQYF. CDR3 in DNA: TGTGCCAGCAGCTTTACGGGACAAGAGACCCAGTACTTC. V is TRBV7-2 and J is TRBJ2-5, with D possibly TRBD2 on 5 matching bases. V lost 3 bases to trimming and J lost 2 bases, with 7 bases between them. Looked up from germline, CDR1 is SGHTA and CDR2 is FQGNSA. The CDR3 is 13 amino acids.